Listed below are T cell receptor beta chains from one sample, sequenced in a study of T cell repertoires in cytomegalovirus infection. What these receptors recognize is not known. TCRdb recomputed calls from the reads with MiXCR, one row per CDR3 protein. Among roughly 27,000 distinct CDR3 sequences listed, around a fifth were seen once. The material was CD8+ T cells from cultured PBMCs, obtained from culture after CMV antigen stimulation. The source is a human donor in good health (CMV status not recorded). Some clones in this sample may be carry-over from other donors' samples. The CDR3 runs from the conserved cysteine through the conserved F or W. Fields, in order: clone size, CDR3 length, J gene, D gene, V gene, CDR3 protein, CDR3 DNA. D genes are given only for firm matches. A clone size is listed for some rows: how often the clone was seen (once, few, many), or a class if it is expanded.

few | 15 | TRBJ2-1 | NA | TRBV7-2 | CASSPRRAHNNEQFF | TGTGCCAGCAGCCCCAGACGGGCGCATAACAATGAGCAGTTCTTC
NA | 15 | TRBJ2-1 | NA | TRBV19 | CASSIAGASYNEQFF | TGTGCCAGTAGTATAGCGGGGGCTTCCTACAATGAGCAGTTCTTC
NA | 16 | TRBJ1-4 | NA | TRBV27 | CASSSGTGATNEKLFF | TGTGCCAGCTCCTCGGGGACGGGTGCAACTAATGAAAAACTGTTTTTT
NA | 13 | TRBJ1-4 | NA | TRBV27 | CASSLKKDEKLFF | TGTGCCAGCAGTTTGAAAAAAGATGAAAAACTGTTTTTT
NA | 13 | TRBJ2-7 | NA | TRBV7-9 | CASSLAGRPEQYF | TGTGCCAGCAGCTTAGCGGGACGCCCAGAGCAGTACTTC
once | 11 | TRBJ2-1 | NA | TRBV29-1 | CSAENHNEQFF | TGCAGCGCCGAAAATCACAATGAGCAGTTCTTC
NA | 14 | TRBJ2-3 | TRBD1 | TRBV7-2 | CASSPRQGTDTQYF | TGTGCCAGCAGCCCCCGACAGGGTACAGATACGCAGTATTTT
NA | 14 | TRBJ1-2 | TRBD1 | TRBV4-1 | CASSHWTGGYGYTF | TGCGCCAGCAGCCATTGGACAGGGGGATATGGCTACACCTTC
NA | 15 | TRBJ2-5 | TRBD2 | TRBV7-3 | CASSLSPGGRETQYF | TGTGCCAGCAGCTTAAGCCCCGGGGGGAGGGAGACCCAGTACTTC
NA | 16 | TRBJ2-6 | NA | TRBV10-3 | CAISWGAKSGANVLTF | TGTGCCATCAGTTGGGGGGCAAAATCTGGGGCCAACGTCCTGACTTTC